The TCR beta chain described here comes from a study of cytomegalovirus exposure and HLA in healthy donors. The PCR used 60 Vbeta and 13 Jbeta primers. Sequencing was performed with immunoSEQ multiplex PCR; in TCRdb, only in-frame clones are kept and a portion is missing. In the table there are 100,000 to 150,000 clones, approximately 81% of which are singletons. Trimming removed 5 bases from V and 1 base from J; junction bases left unmatched: 5. Germline loops: CDR1 LNHDA, CDR2 SQIVND (reference sequence). This CDR3 has 15 residues. The study, taken as a whole, reports: HLA alleles showed associations with about 17,000 TCR beta sequences in a later analysis, at a 0.05 false discovery rate.

In the case of this clone: Its antigen is unknown.

The sequence came from a man between 18 and 35 years old in good health and CMV-seropositive. The sequencing sample was made of PBMCs. The chain links TRBV19 to TRBJ1-3; 7 bases align to TRBD1. CDR3 residues: CASSRGTESGNTIYF. CDR3 bases: TGTGCCAGTAGTCGCGGGACAGAGTCTGGAAACACCATATATTTT.